These 20 T cell receptor beta chains share one sample of origin, sequenced in a study of T cell repertoires in cytomegalovirus infection. From the reads, TCRdb called clonotypes with MiXCR, one entry per CDR3 protein. The repertoire has about 450,000 distinct CDR3 sequences, roughly 30% of them found once; the top ten carry roughly an eighth. Sequencing input: PBMCs. Receptor source: a human donor in good health (CMV status not recorded). Some clones in this sample may be carry-over from other donors' samples.

This clonotype was picked up many times. The chain is built from TRBV7-2 and TRBJ1-2; no definite D call. The germline V gene has CDR1 SGHTA and CDR2 FQGNSA. This CDR3 region has 12 residues. Trimming removed 6 bases at V and 4 bases at J, with 9 bases between. The CDR3 bases are TGTGCCAGCAGTCCCGGTCCCTATGGCTACACCTTC. The encoded protein is CASSPGPYGYTF.

There are a few counts of this clonotype. The V gene is TRBV7-9, the J gene TRBJ1-2, with D tentatively TRBD1 (5 bases). Germline CDR1 is SEHNR and CDR2 is FQNEAQ (reference sequence). V gave up 6 bases and J gave up 8 bases, with 13 bases separating them. There are 12 residues in the CDR3. The CDR3 loop is CASRGAAPGYTF. The CDR3 region has the DNA TGTGCCAGCAGAGGGGCAGCTCCCGGCTACACCTTC.

This chain connects TRBV11-2 to TRBJ2-1; no definite D call. Trimming shortened V by 2 bases and J by 8 bases, and 19 bases separated the two germline ends. This CDR3 is built from 16 residues. Germline V gene lookup returns CDR1 SGHAT and CDR2 FQNNGV. The CDR3 loop is CASSLPFRPGFDEQFF. Here the CDR3 DNA reads TGTGCCAGCAGCTTACCGTTCCGGCCCGGTTTCGATGAGCAGTTCTTC.

The chain recombines TRBV7-2 with TRBJ1-2, with D uncertain. V gave up 0 bases and J gave up 1 base, with 12 bases separating them. There are 16 residues in the CDR3. The germline V gene encodes CDR1 SGHTA and CDR2 FQGNSA. This chain's CDR3 is CASSLAPGVFNYGYTF. The CDR3 DNA sequence: TGTGCCAGCAGCTTAGCCCCTGGGGTCTTTAACTATGGCTACACCTTC. The complete variable domain, with remaining parts taken from reference TRBV7-2 and TRBJ1-2, reads GAGVSQSPSNKVTEKGKDVELRCDPISGHTALYWYRQSLGQGLEFLIYFQGNSAPDKSGLPSDRFSAERTGGSVSTLTIQRTQQEDSAVYLCASSLAPGVFNYGYTFGSGTRLTVV.

This clonotype was picked up a small number of times. The chain couples TRBV7-9 to TRBJ1-6; 8 bases align to TRBD1. The germline V gene encodes CDR1 SEHNR and CDR2 FQNEAQ (reference sequence). The CDR3 extends over 16 amino acids. V shed 6 bases, J shed 8 bases, and the junction held 12 bases outside the gene matches. CDR3: CASRSTGVGGDSPLHF. CDR3 sequence (DNA): TGTGCCAGCAGGTCGACAGGGGTAGGTGGCGATTCACCCCTCCACTTT.

V usage is TRBV6-5 and J usage is TRBJ1-1, with 8 bases matching TRBD1. The CDR3 spans 16 residues. V trimming: 2 bases; J trimming: 1 base; junction bases outside the gene matches: 6. Germline values: CDR1 MNHEY, CDR2 SVGAGI. CDR3 DNA: TGTGCCAGCAGTTACAATGGACAGGGAAAGAACACTGAAGCTTTCTTT. Translated: CASSYNGQGKNTEAFF.

CDR3 bases: TGTGCCAGCAGCTTTTCCGGGTTCAGGCGCACAGATACGCAGTATTTT. Protein product: CASSFSGFRRTDTQYF. The chain is built from TRBV7-2 and TRBJ2-3, with D hard to call. V was trimmed by 3 bases and J by 1 base, leaving 14 bases between them. CDR1 SGHTA and CDR2 FQGNSA come from the germline V gene. This CDR3 has 16 residues.

In this sample, this clonotype turned up many times. The rearrangement uses TRBV7-2 and TRBJ2-3; no firm D call. V lost 1 base, J lost 0 bases, and 20 bases lay in between. CDR3 size: 19 residues. The germline gives CDR1 SGHTA, CDR2 FQGNSA. CDR3 sequence reads: CASSLGSSSQPTSTDTQYF. CDR3 coding DNA: TGTGCCAGCAGCTTAGGCTCGAGTTCACAACCAACTAGCACAGATACGCAGTATTTT. Together with reference TRBV7-2 and TRBJ2-3, the CDR3 gives the full variable domain: GAGVSQSPSNKVTEKGKDVELRCDPISGHTALYWYRQSLGQGLEFLIYFQGNSAPDKSGLPSDRFSAERTGGSVSTLTIQRTQQEDSAVYLCASSLGSSSQPTSTDTQYFGPGTRLTVL.

The chain employs TRBV19 and TRBJ1-2; no definite D call. This CDR3 has 17 residues. The V end was cut by 6 bases, the J end by 4 bases, with 24 bases between. Germline V gene data show CDR1 as LNHDA and CDR2 as SQIVND (reference sequence). The CDR3 loop reads CASSPTLREAMSYGYTF. The CDR3 bases are TGTGCCAGTAGCCCAACCCTCCGGGAGGCCATGAGCTATGGCTACACCTTC.

As concerns this clonotype: The germline gene is not matched at one end of the junction; a read error may be the cause. The rearrangement joins TRBV7-2 to TRBJ1-3; D not certain. Germline lookup yields CDR1 SGHTA and CDR2 FQGNSA. CDR3 length equals 16 residues. The CDR3 DNA reads as TGTGCCAGCAGCTTAATCCCCAGTATCCCTGGAAACACCATACATTTT. It specifies CASSLIPSIPGNTIHF.

This rearrangement joins TRBV7-6 to TRBJ1-5; D may be TRBD1 (5 bases). CDR1 SGHVS and CDR2 FNYEAQ come from the germline V gene. V was pared by 5 bases and J by 6 bases, with 23 bases between. The CDR3 runs to 17 residues. The CDR3 loop reads CASSRGTLGVRGQPQHF. The CDR3 DNA reads TGTGCCAGCAGCCGCGGAACCCTAGGGGTTCGCGGTCAGCCCCAGCATTTT.

A word on this clonotype: A much larger clone lies a single base off, so this may be a read error. This chain links TRBV7-6 with TRBJ2-3, with 10 nucleotides matching TRBD1. This CDR3 is built from 17 residues. Germline V gene data show CDR1 as SGHVS and CDR2 as FNYEAQ. V trimming: 1 base; J trimming: 0 bases; junction bases outside the gene matches: 4. The CDR3 loop is CASSLVGTGASTDTQYF. The DNA for the CDR3 is TGTGCCAGCAGCTTAGTAGGGACAGGGGCAAGCACAGATACGCAGTATTTT.

There are many counts of this clonotype. The chain uses TRBV7-6 and TRBJ2-7; D remains unclear. Trimming took off 2 bases at V and 0 bases at J, with 11 bases between the two ends. Germline CDR1 reads SGHVS; CDR2 reads FNYEAQ. The CDR3 is made up of 15 amino acids. DNA of the CDR3: TGTGCCAGCAGCTTAAGTGGCGGATTCTCCTACGAGCAGTACTTC. Amino acids: CASSLSGGFSYEQYF. Full variable domain (outside the CDR3, taken from reference TRBV7-6 and TRBJ2-7): GAGVSQSPRYKVTKRGQDVALRCDPISGHVSLYWYRQALGQGPEFLTYFNYEAQQDKSGLPNDRFSAERPEGSISTLTIQRTEQRDSAMYRCASSLSGGFSYEQYFGPGTRLTVT.

The DNA of the CDR3 is TGTGCCAGCGGCAGGGGGACCTACGAGCAGTACTTC. Translation gives CASGRGTYEQYF. The V gene is TRBV12-3 or TRBV12-4, the J gene TRBJ2-7; 7 bases fit TRBD1. The CDR3 has 12 residues. J lost 2 bases, V lost 8 bases, and 3 bases had no gene match.

On this clonotype: Germline and junction disagree at one end, which may indicate a read error. V is TRBV14 and J is TRBJ2-1; a weak D match, TRBD2 (7 bases). Germline CDR1 is SGHDN and CDR2 is FVKESK. The CDR3 contains 17 residues. The CDR3 here is CASSQRYAGARGYEHFF. The CDR3 nucleotides read TGTGCCAGCAGCCAACGGTATGCGGGGGCCCGTGGGTATGAGCATTTCTTC.

This clonotype has a handful of counts. The chain carries TRBV4-3 and TRBJ1-2, with D unresolved. The CDR3 length is 17 residues. Deletions cut 1 base from V and 1 base from J, with 16 bases between. Germline loops: CDR1 LGHNA, CDR2 YSLEER. CDR3 coding DNA: TGCGCCAGCAGCCAAGTGGCTCCGGCGGGATATAACTATGGCTACACCTTC. Translated: CASSQVAPAGYNYGYTF.

This clonotype was observed many times. The V gene is TRBV7-2, the J gene TRBJ2-7; tentative D call: TRBD1 (5 bases). The germline gives CDR1 SGHTA, CDR2 FQGNSA. V was shortened by 2 bases and J by 3 bases, with 14 bases between the two germline ends. The CDR3 extends over 15 amino acids. The CDR3 region is CASSLSFDSYYEQYF. The CDR3 bases are TGTGCCAGCAGCTTATCTTTCGACAGTTACTACGAGCAGTACTTC. The variable domain in full, with the rest retrieved from reference TRBV7-2 and TRBJ2-7, is GAGVSQSPSNKVTEKGKDVELRCDPISGHTALYWYRQSLGQGLEFLIYFQGNSAPDKSGLPSDRFSAERTGGSVSTLTIQRTQQEDSAVYLCASSLSFDSYYEQYFGPGTRLTVT.

This clonotype appeared many times. This chain links TRBV7-2 with TRBJ1-5; TRBD1 matches at 10 bases. Germline CDR1 reads SGHTA; CDR2 reads FQGNSA. This CDR3 spans 17 amino acids. The J segment lost 0 bases and the V segment lost 5 bases, leaving 7 bases of the junction unmatched. CDR3 coding DNA: TGTGCCAGCAGCCTAGACAGGGGGCCCAATAGCAATCAGCCCCAGCATTTT. Encoded protein: CASSLDRGPNSNQPQHF.

The chain employs TRBV6-1 and TRBJ1-1; weak D call: TRBD1 (6 bases). This CDR3 is built from 13 residues. V lost 1 base to trimming and J lost 8 bases, with 11 bases between them. The V gene's germline CDR1 is MNHNS and CDR2 SASEGT. CDR3 sequence: CASSEEGVREAFF. CDR3 nucleotides: TGTGCCAGCAGTGAAGAGGGGGTGAGGGAAGCTTTCTTT.

V is TRBV19 and J is TRBJ1-5; D might be TRBD1 (6 bases). Germline CDR1 and CDR2: LNHDA and SQIVND (reference sequence). The CDR3 is made up of 14 amino acids. Trimming took 5 bases from V and 3 from J, leaving 11 bases between them. This CDR3 is CASSVRGSNQPQHF. The DNA of the CDR3 is TGTGCCAGTAGTGTCAGGGGTTCCAATCAGCCCCAGCATTTT.